These 9 T cell receptor beta chains came from one sample sequenced in a study of T cell changes during pregnancy in multiple sclerosis. TCRdb's copy holds only in-frame clones and misses some; the assay was immunoSEQ multiplex PCR. The sample has roughly 100,000 clones; about 90% are singletons. Sequencing was performed on peripheral blood, taken after pregnancy. The receptors come from a female donor with multiple sclerosis, enrolled in a pregnancy study.

The V and J genes are TRBV5-1 and TRBJ2-5, with 7 positions matching TRBD2. In germline, CDR1 is SGHRS, CDR2 YFSETQ. V lost 2 bases, J lost 3 bases, and 4 bases stayed unmatched. This CDR3 region has 14 residues. CDR3 nucleotides: TGCGCCAGCAGCTTAGTAAGCGGGGAAGAGACCCAGTACTTC. Amino acid sequence: CASSLVSGEETQYF.

This chain links TRBV2 with TRBJ1-2; 7 bases agree with TRBD1. The CDR3 is made up of 13 amino acids. The trim removed 5 bases at V and 4 bases at J, leaving 4 bases unmatched. The germline CDR1 and CDR2 sequences are SNHLY and FYNNEI. DNA of the CDR3: TGTGCCAGCAGTCAGGGGGGATTCTATGGCTACACCTTC. It is translated as CASSQGGFYGYTF.

The chain couples TRBV9 to TRBJ2-1; a possible D gene is TRBD2 (5 bases). The CDR3 loop spans 17 amino acids. The germline CDR1 and CDR2 sequences are SGDLS and YYNGEE. Trimming removed 4 bases from V and 5 bases from J, with 22 bases in between. The CDR3 sequence: CASSTRREYNNNNEQFF. In nucleotides, the CDR3 is TGTGCCAGCAGCACCCGTAGGGAGTATAACAACAACAATGAGCAGTTCTTC. The full variable domain, in which reference TRBV9 and TRBJ2-1 provide the parts outside the CDR3, is DSGVTQTPKHLITATGQRVTLRCSPRSGDLSVYWYQQSLDQGLQFLIQYYNGEERAKGNILERFSAQQFPDLHSELNLSSLELGDSALYFCASSTRREYNNNNEQFFGPGTRLTVL.

V is TRBV27 and J is TRBJ1-2, with 12 nucleotides matching TRBD1. From germline, CDR1 is MNHEY and CDR2 SMNVEV (reference sequence). CDR3 length: 18 amino acids. Unmatched junction bases numbered 13, after V lost 5 bases and J lost 3 bases. The CDR3 here is CASSPILGTGGDDYGYTF. In DNA form, the CDR3 reads TGTGCCAGCAGTCCAATCCTCGGGACAGGGGGCGATGACTATGGCTACACCTTC.

V is TRBV18 and J is TRBJ2-3, with 12 bases matching TRBD2. CDR1 and CDR2 from the germline V gene are KGHSH and LQKENI. V gave up 3 bases and J gave up 5 bases; unmatched junction bases: 6. The CDR3 sequence is 16 residues long. The CDR3 sequence: CASSPLLAGGGDTQYF. The CDR3 bases are TGTGCCAGCTCACCGTTACTAGCGGGAGGAGGAGATACGCAGTATTTT.

This chain connects TRBV19 to TRBJ2-1; a possible D gene is TRBD2 (6 bases). CDR3 length: 13 residues. V was shortened by 8 bases and J by 1 base, with 9 bases between the two germline ends. The germline V gene has CDR1 LNHDA and CDR2 SQIVND (reference sequence). The CDR3 DNA reads TGTGCCAGTGGGGGGTTATCCTACAATGAGCAGTTCTTC. Amino acid sequence: CASGGLSYNEQFF. Full variable domain (outside the CDR3, taken from reference TRBV19 and TRBJ2-1): DGGITQSPKYLFRKEGQNVTLSCEQNLNHDAMYWYRQDPGQGLRLIYYSQIVNDFQKGDIAEGYSVSREKKESFPLTVTSAQKNPTAFYLCASGGLSYNEQFFGPGTRLTVL.

This chain connects TRBV9 to TRBJ2-3; maybe TRBD2 (6 bases). This CDR3 region has 14 residues. V was clipped by 4 bases and J by 2 bases, with 11 bases between them. CDR1 is SGDLS, CDR2 YYNGEE, per germline. In DNA, the CDR3 is TGTGCCAGCAGCCAACTAGCCCTCACAGATACGCAGTATTTT. It is translated as CASSQLALTDTQYF.

The CDR3 sequence is CASSSGLAGGYEQFF. CDR3 in DNA: TGTGCCAGCAGCTCGGGACTAGCGGGAGGGTATGAGCAGTTCTTC. V gene TRBV2 combines with J gene TRBJ2-1, with 16 bases that match TRBD2. The ends lost 6 bases at V and 8 bases at J; junction bases unmatched: 4. The germline gives CDR1 SNHLY, CDR2 FYNNEI. CDR3 length: 15 residues.

The V and J genes are TRBV19 and TRBJ2-7; 14 bases are shared with TRBD2. Germline V lookup: CDR1 LNHDA, CDR2 SQIVND (reference sequence). This CDR3 is built from 16 residues. V lost 6 bases, J lost 2 bases, and 6 bases stayed unmatched. This CDR3 is CASSSPGLAGAYEQYF. CDR3 nucleotides: TGTGCCAGTAGCAGCCCGGGACTAGCGGGAGCCTACGAGCAGTACTTC.